This T cell receptor (beta chain) was found in a study of blood T cells in healthy people across ages. Extraction yielded at least 5.5 micrograms of total RNA per sample. Combining a sample-barcoded 5' primer with a J-beta primer mix, a second PCR ran for roughly 7 to 12 cycles. One entry per CDR3 protein results from TCRdb running MiXCR on the 5' RACE reads. Among hundreds of thousands of distinct CDR3 sequences listed, nearly 60% were seen once. Germline assignment: CDR1 SGHRS and CDR2 YFSETQ. The CDR3 sequence is 14 residues long. With 2 bases removed from V and 1 base from J, the gap between germline ends came to 9 bases.

V is TRBV5-1 and J is TRBJ1-1; D not resolved. The TCR sequence derives from a young man in good health. Sequenced material: blood. The CDR3 region has the DNA TGCGCCAGCAGCTTATGGGTAGCGAACACTGAAGCTTTCTTT. As protein: CASSLWVANTEAFF.